Presented here are 4 T cell receptor beta chains from one specimen sequenced in a study of cytomegalovirus exposure and HLA in healthy donors. PCR involved 60 Vbeta and 13 Jbeta primers. Using immunoSEQ multiplex PCR, the repertoire was profiled, and TCRdb retains in-frame clones only, with some absent. This sample has around 190,000 clones; over 75% occur once, and the top ten carry 2% to 2.5%. Sequencing input: PBMCs. The receptors were sampled from a man in his sixties in good health and CMV-seronegative.

The chain combines TRBV27 with TRBJ2-5, with TRBD2 identical over 13 bases. With V trimmed by 5 bases and J by 6 bases, 6 bases remained unmatched. CDR1 is MNHEY and CDR2 is SMNVEV in the germline V gene (reference sequence). The CDR3 has 15 residues. The CDR3 reads CASSLGLAGVKTQYF. The DNA of the CDR3 is TGTGCCAGCAGTCTTGGACTAGCGGGGGTTAAGACCCAGTACTTC.

The chain links TRBV7-8 to TRBJ2-1, with TRBD2 matching 13 bases. Germline-derived CDR1 and CDR2 are SGHVS and FQNEAQ. This CDR3 has 15 residues. V was clipped by 5 bases and J by 9 bases; unmatched bases: 7. This CDR3 reads CASSQPGLAGPEQFF. CDR3 bases: TGTGCCAGCAGCCAACCGGGACTAGCGGGGCCTGAGCAGTTCTTC.

The chain uses TRBV7-8 and TRBJ2-7, with 7 bases that match TRBD2. V gave up 3 bases and J gave up 0 bases; unmatched junction bases: 8. Per germline, CDR1 SGHVS and CDR2 FQNEAQ. The CDR3 runs 16 residues. For the CDR3, the DNA is TGTGCCAGCAGCTTTGGGGGGGTTGGGATCTCCTACGAGCAGTACTTC. Its translation: CASSFGGVGISYEQYF.

The V gene is TRBV2, the J gene TRBJ1-1, with D maybe TRBD1 (6 bases). The germline gives CDR1 SNHLY, CDR2 FYNNEI. The germline V and J ends were trimmed by 7 bases and 9 bases, with 15 bases remaining between them. CDR3 length: 12 residues. The CDR3 protein is CASNRDIGQAFF. CDR3 nucleotides: TGTGCCAGCAACAGGGACATTGGGCAAGCTTTCTTT.